The present T cell receptor (beta chain) was sequenced within a study of cytomegalovirus exposure and HLA in healthy donors. CDR1 SQVTM and CDR2 ANQGSEA come from the germline V gene. V shed 6 bases and J shed 1 base, with 12 bases lying between them. This CDR3 contains 13 residues. The PCR had 60 Vbeta and 13 Jbeta primers. Only in-frame clones appear in the TCRdb table, and some are missing; sequencing was by immunoSEQ multiplex PCR. This sample has approximately 160,000 clones, with 70% to 85% found just once. The specimen sequenced was PBMCs. The V gene is TRBV29-1, the J gene TRBJ1-1; unclear D gene. The clonotype comes from a man aged 18 to 29 in good health and CMV-seronegative. The DNA of the CDR3 is TGCAGCGTCCGCCAAACGGGGAACACTGAAGCTTTCTTT. Translating gives CSVRQTGNTEAFF. Full variable domain (rest looked up from reference TRBV29-1 and TRBJ1-1): SAVISQKPSRDICQRGTSLTIQCQVDSQVTMMFWYRQQPGQSLTLIATANQGSEATYESGFVIDKFPISRPNLTFSTLTVSNMSPEDSSIYLCSVRQTGNTEAFFGQGTRLTVV.